These 19 T cell receptor beta chains were sequenced from one sample in a study of CD8 T cells in ankylosing spondylitis. TCRdb re-called the 5' RACE reads with MiXCR, one entry per CDR3 protein. The repertoire holds some 240,000 distinct CDR3 sequences, with around 7.8% as singletons. Sequenced material: blood, either unsorted or a sorted T cell fraction (not recorded which). Every receptor here comes from a male donor with ankylosing spondylitis or in good health (not recorded which).

At least ten counts were recorded for this clonotype. V is TRBV2 and J is TRBJ2-7, with 8 bases that match TRBD2. This CDR3 comprises 15 residues. Per germline, CDR1 SNHLY and CDR2 FYNNEI. V dropped 1 base and J dropped 4; count of bases not matched to a gene: 6. CDR3 sequence: CASSEESGGPYEQYF. In DNA form, the CDR3 reads TGTGCCAGCAGTGAAGAGTCGGGAGGGCCTTACGAGCAGTACTTC.

In this sample, this clonotype turned up many times. The gene calls are TRBV15 and TRBJ1-2, with 7 bases fitting TRBD1. The trim removed 0 bases at V and 8 bases at J, leaving 12 bases unmatched. CDR1 and CDR2 from the germline V gene are LNHNV and YYDKDF (reference sequence). The CDR3 is 16 residues long. This CDR3 is CATSRDITGAPYGYTF. In nucleotides, the CDR3 is TGTGCCACCAGCAGAGATATCACAGGGGCCCCCTACGGCTACACCTTC.

This clonotype was seen at least ten times. The V gene is TRBV20-1, the J gene TRBJ2-7, with unresolved D. The CDR3 loop spans 11 amino acids. Deletions cut 3 bases from V and 6 bases from J, with 9 bases between. The germline V gene has CDR1 DFQATT and CDR2 SNEGSKA (reference sequence). CDR3 sequence: CSASRRGEQYF. Here the CDR3 DNA reads TGCAGTGCTAGCCGCCGAGGCGAGCAGTACTTC.

The table lists this clonotype with many counts. The chain recombines TRBV7-8 with TRBJ2-7, with D perhaps TRBD2 (5 bases). This CDR3 is 17 amino acids long. The germline V gene encodes CDR1 SGHVS and CDR2 FQNEAQ. The V and J ends lost 1 base and 2 bases respectively, with 18 bases between them. The CDR3 sequence is CASSLGLMGAKAYEQYF. The DNA for the CDR3 is TGTGCCAGCAGCTTAGGACTCATGGGAGCGAAGGCCTACGAGCAGTACTTC.

This clonotype was observed many times. This chain joins TRBV6-2 or TRBV6-3 and TRBJ2-3, with a tentative D call TRBD2 (6 bases). This CDR3 is built from 16 residues. V was cut by 0 bases and J by 2 bases, with 12 bases left in between. Germline-derived CDR1 and CDR2 are MNHEY and SVGEGT. The CDR3 reads CASSYSIREPTDTQYF. The CDR3 bases are TGTGCCAGCAGTTACTCGATACGGGAGCCCACAGATACGCAGTATTTT.

Regarding this clonotype: A much larger clone differs by one base, so this may be a read error. The chain couples TRBV27 to TRBJ2-1, with D perhaps matching TRBD2 (6 bases). Germline CDR1 MNHEY, CDR2 SMNVEV (reference sequence). The CDR3 has 12 amino acids. Between the trimmed V and J ends, which lost 8 bases and 10 bases, there was a span of 15 bases. The CDR3 region is CASRLGGSEQFF. The CDR3 DNA reads as TGTGCCAGCCGACTAGGCGGGTCCGAGCAGTTCTTC.

Many counts were recorded for this clonotype. The genes are TRBV5-1 and TRBJ1-2; 9 positions agree with TRBD1. Germline V gene sequence: CDR1 SGHRS, CDR2 YFSETQ. The V and J ends lost 4 bases and 6 bases, in that order; junction bases with no gene match: 7. CDR3 size: 14 residues. In DNA, the CDR3 is TGCGCCAGCAGCGGCGGACAGGGGATCAATGGCTACACCTTC. Translating it yields CASSGGQGINGYTF.

Note on this clonotype: With a much larger clone just one base away, this may be a read error. The rearrangement joins TRBV28 to TRBJ2-5; D tentatively reads TRBD1 or TRBD2 (5 bases each). Germline V gene data show CDR1 as MDHEN and CDR2 as SYDVKM. The CDR3 extends over 12 amino acids. DNA of the CDR3: TGTGCCAGCAGCCCCGAATCGGGGACCAAGTACTTC. It specifies CASSPESGTKYF.

This clonotype came up many times. The V gene is TRBV2, the J gene TRBJ1-5, with 7 bases lining up with TRBD1. Germline assignment: CDR1 SNHLY and CDR2 FYNNEI. The CDR3 is 14 amino acids. V shed 7 bases, J shed 1 base, and the junction held 4 bases outside the gene matches. The CDR3 protein is CASNQGGSNQPQHF. The CDR3 coding sequence is TGTGCCAGCAATCAGGGGGGGAGCAATCAGCCCCAGCATTTT.

This clonotype was recorded many times. CDR3: CSANDRGSGNTIYF. The CDR3 coding sequence is TGCAGTGCTAACGACAGGGGCTCTGGAAACACCATATATTTT. The rearrangement uses TRBV20-1 and TRBJ1-3, with 8 bases lining up with TRBD1. Germline V lookup: CDR1 DFQATT, CDR2 SNEGSKA (reference sequence). The CDR3 is 14 residues long. The ends lost 4 bases at V and 0 bases at J; junction bases unmatched: 2.

This clonotype has at least ten counts. V and J are TRBV12-3 or TRBV12-4 and TRBJ2-3; weak D call: TRBD2 (6 bases). CDR3 length: 17 residues. V dropped 6 bases and J dropped 3 bases, with 22 bases sitting between them. The CDR3 DNA reads as TGTGCCAGCAGCACCGAGGCGGGGTTTGGGAGTACAGATACGCAGTATTTT. Its translation: CASSTEAGFGSTDTQYF.

The sample holds many counts of this clonotype. This rearrangement joins TRBV18 to TRBJ2-1, with no clear D. The CDR3 has 13 residues. The germline V gene encodes CDR1 KGHSH and CDR2 LQKENI. V was pared by 8 bases and J by 2 bases, with 10 bases between. The DNA for the CDR3 is TGTGCCAGCAGCCAAGAAGCCTACAATGAGCAGTTCTTC. This translates into CASSQEAYNEQFF.

This clonotype has at least ten counts. V is TRBV20-1 and J is TRBJ2-7, with no clear D. There are 11 residues in the CDR3. Germline V gene sequence: CDR1 DFQATT, CDR2 SNEGSKA (reference sequence). Trimming pared 6 bases from V and 4 bases from J, leaving 10 bases between. The CDR3 reads CSAPDPYEQYF. CDR3 nucleotide sequence: TGCAGTGCCCCTGACCCATACGAGCAGTACTTC.

The genes are TRBV29-1 and TRBJ2-2; D may match TRBD1 or TRBD2 (6 bases each). V was clipped by 7 bases and J by 5 bases, with 14 bases between them. The CDR3 loop spans 13 amino acids. CDR1 and CDR2 from the germline V gene are SQVTM and ANQGSEA. This CDR3 reads CSASQGRTGELFF. The CDR3 DNA follows: TGCAGCGCCTCCCAGGGGAGGACCGGGGAGCTGTTTTTT.

This clonotype was seen repeatedly, ten times or more. The rearrangement joins TRBV19 to TRBJ2-1; 8 bases are shared with TRBD1. V trimming: 6 bases; J trimming: 7 bases; junction bases outside the gene matches: 2. The CDR3 has 12 amino acids. The germline V gene encodes CDR1 LNHDA and CDR2 SQIVND (reference sequence). The CDR3 loop is CASSHRGNEQFF. CDR3 sequence (DNA): TGTGCCAGTAGCCACAGGGGGAATGAGCAGTTCTTC. The full variable domain, rest sourced from reference TRBV19 and TRBJ2-1, is DGGITQSPKYLFRKEGQNVTLSCEQNLNHDAMYWYRQDPGQGLRLIYYSQIVNDFQKGDIAEGYSVSREKKESFPLTVTSAQKNPTAFYLCASSHRGNEQFFGPGTRLTVL.

This clonotype came up many times. The chain recombines TRBV27 with TRBJ1-2; D is undetermined. Germline values: CDR1 MNHEY, CDR2 SMNVEV (reference sequence). Trimming cost V 1 base and J 7 bases, with 10 bases left between them. This CDR3 is 13 amino acids long. In nucleotides, the CDR3 is TGTGCCAGCAGTTTATTCATCGGGTCTGGCTACACCTTC. It specifies CASSLFIGSGYTF.

In this sample, this clonotype turned up many times. V is TRBV5-1 and J is TRBJ1-1, with 7 bases matching TRBD1. With 2 bases clipped from V and 0 bases from J, the junction kept 4 bases outside the gene matches. The germline V gene has CDR1 SGHRS and CDR2 YFSETQ. This CDR3 comprises 15 residues. The CDR3 region is CASSFQGDMNTEAFF. In DNA, the CDR3 is TGCGCCAGCAGCTTTCAGGGGGACATGAACACTGAAGCTTTCTTT.

This clonotype was counted many times. The rearrangement joins TRBV10-3 to TRBJ2-3; 8 nucleotides agree with TRBD2. Trimming removed 6 bases from V and 0 bases from J; junction bases left unmatched: 8. The CDR3 covers 16 residues. Germline V gene data show CDR1 as ENHRY and CDR2 as SYGVKD. The CDR3 DNA follows: TGTGCCATCAGCCAACAGGGACTAGATAGCACAGATACGCAGTATTTT. It encodes CAISQQGLDSTDTQYF.

This clonotype was recorded a few times. In DNA form, the CDR3 reads TGCAGTGCCACCGGACTCCGCACAGATACGCAGTATTTT. Amino acids: CSATGLRTDTQYF. J is TRBJ2-3 and V is TRBV20-1, with D perhaps matching TRBD2 (5 bases). The CDR3 is 13 residues long. The germline V and J ends were trimmed by 6 bases and 1 base, with 11 bases remaining between them. Germline V gene sequence: CDR1 DFQATT, CDR2 SNEGSKA (reference sequence).